This paragraph covers one T cell receptor beta chain sequence. What it binds is not known. PCR primers comprised 60 Vbeta and 13 Jbeta primers. TCRdb's table, derived via immunoSEQ multiplex PCR, lists solely in-frame clones and lacks some. The table records some 150,000 clones, 60% to 85% of them present only once. The data were obtained in a study of cytomegalovirus exposure and HLA in healthy donors. From germline, CDR1 is LNHDA and CDR2 SQIVND (reference sequence). Losses at the gene ends were 3 bases for V and 4 bases for J; bases not matched to a gene: 8. This CDR3 is built from 15 residues. Study-level points and caveats: Among the most significant clusters, several appeared linked to common viral pathogens in a later analysis.

Sequencing was carried out using PBMCs. The clonotype originates from a man aged 18 to 30 in good health and CMV-seronegative. This sequence joins TRBV19 and TRBJ2-7, with 8 bases matching TRBD2. CDR3 residues: CASSIGKRGRYEQYF. CDR3 bases: TGTGCCAGTAGTATCGGCAAGCGGGGGAGGTACGAGCAGTACTTC.